The source of this TCR beta chain is a study of persistence of HIV-infected CD4 T cells. Across the study: Blood samples, up to roughly 200 mL, came from multiple time points, except two leukapheresis donors sampled once.

About this clone itself: Antigen specificity is unknown.

Lysates of CMV-infected fibroblasts at around 9.8 ug/mL stimulated these cells. CD40L-negative CD69-negative CD45RO-high memory CD4+ T cells were sorted as populations depleted of antigen-responding cells. This was the immunoSEQ version 4 assay in survey mode. The data were produced by immunoSEQ multiplex PCR, yet TCRdb's version contains in-frame clones alone and is incomplete. The repertoire holds fewer than 40,000 clones, 80% to 90% seen once, with about 0.9% in the top ten. Per germline, CDR1 SGHRS and CDR2 YFSETQ. The CDR3 length is 16 residues. V was trimmed by 0 bases and J by 0 bases, leaving 12 bases between them.

The sample here was CD4+ T cells sorted from PBMCs after approximately 20-hour stimulation, taken from a patient who received antiretroviral therapy. The sequence derives from an adult man with HIV who was CMV-seropositive. This chain connects TRBV5-1 to TRBJ1-1; possibly TRBD1 for D (6 bases). The CDR3 nucleotides read TGCGCCAGCAGCTTGGGGGGGACACTGATGAACACTGAAGCTTTCTTT. As protein: CASSLGGTLMNTEAFF.